This entry lists 9 T cell receptor beta chains sequenced from one sample in a study of blood T cell repertoires in COVID-19. The protocol was immunoSEQ multiplex PCR, while the TCRdb copy is restricted to in-frame clones and leaves out a portion. The sample consists of 130,000 or so clones, about 80% of them appearing once. The sequenced sample consisted of PBMCs or T cells enriched from blood (not recorded which). The receptors derive from a man aged 45 to 65 who had recovered from COVID-19.

The chain carries TRBV9 and TRBJ1-6; 8 bases map to TRBD1. J gave up 7 bases and V 3 bases, and 6 bases lay outside the gene matches. The CDR3 contains 15 residues. In germline, CDR1 is SGDLS, CDR2 YYNGEE. CDR3 sequence: CASSGGTGGNSPLHF. The CDR3 bases are TGTGCCAGCAGCGGAGGGACAGGAGGAAATTCACCCCTCCACTTT.

This clone was counted between two and nine times. The rearrangement uses TRBV19 and TRBJ1-3; D is unresolved. CDR3 length equals 17 residues. CDR1 LNHDA and CDR2 SQIVND come from the germline V gene (reference sequence). Trimming left V 3 bases short and J 0 bases short, with 15 bases between. Here the CDR3 reads CASSISGSGGSGNTIYF. CDR3 bases: TGTGCCAGTAGTATCTCCGGGAGCGGCGGCTCTGGAAACACCATATATTTT.

This chain links TRBV7-9 with TRBJ1-4; 8 bases match TRBD1. This CDR3 has 14 residues. V dropped 1 base and J dropped 5; count of bases not matched to a gene: 0. Germline-derived CDR1 and CDR2 are SEHNR and FQNEAQ (reference sequence). CDR3 residues: CASSLGQGNEKLFF. The CDR3 nucleotides read TGTGCCAGCAGCTTAGGACAGGGGAATGAAAAACTGTTTTTT.

V and J are TRBV19 and TRBJ2-2; perhaps TRBD1 as D (6 bases). Germline values: CDR1 LNHDA, CDR2 SQIVND (reference sequence). The CDR3 spans 12 residues. V lost 9 bases to trimming and J lost 6 bases, with 11 bases between them. CDR3 sequence reads: CASRYRAGELFF. The CDR3 DNA sequence: TGTGCCAGCCGCTACAGGGCCGGGGAGCTGTTTTTT.

The J gene is TRBJ2-5, the V gene TRBV9, with TRBD2 identical over 9 bases. The CDR3 contains 15 residues. V lost 0 bases to trimming and J lost 4 bases; unmatched junction nucleotides: 4. Per the germline V gene, CDR1 is SGDLS and CDR2 is YYNGEE. CDR3 loop: CASSVVRGGLETQYF. CDR3 DNA: TGTGCCAGCAGCGTAGTGCGGGGGGGCCTAGAGACCCAGTACTTC.

V and J are TRBV15 and TRBJ1-2; weak D call: TRBD1 (6 bases). Trimming took off 0 bases at V and 1 base at J, with 12 bases between the two ends. Germline CDR1 is LNHNV and CDR2 is YYDKDF (reference sequence). This CDR3 has 16 residues. The CDR3 DNA reads as TGTGCCACCAGCAGAGACGGGAGGGGGGGTAACTATGGCTACACCTTC. This translates into CATSRDGRGGNYGYTF.

The chain carries TRBV7-9 and TRBJ1-5, with D tentatively TRBD1 (6 bases). Germline V lookup: CDR1 SEHNR, CDR2 FQNEAQ (reference sequence). The V and J ends lost 5 bases and 12 bases respectively, with 23 bases between them. CDR3 size: 15 residues. CDR3 region: CASSQPRGGRLCQHF. In DNA, the CDR3 is TGTGCCAGCAGCCAACCGAGGGGGGGCAGACTGTGCCAGCATTTT.

The chain recombines TRBV3-1 (or the pseudogene TRBV3-2) with TRBJ1-1, with D maybe TRBD1 (6 bases). The CDR3 is 15 residues long. Germline lookup yields CDR1 LGHDT and CDR2 YNNKEL (reference sequence). V lost 4 bases, J lost 0 bases, and 12 bases lay in between. The CDR3 is CASSPTGHMNTEAFF. DNA for the CDR3: TGTGCCAGCAGCCCGACGGGACATATGAACACTGAAGCTTTCTTT.

The chain combines TRBV7-9 with TRBJ1-4, with 9 bases matching TRBD1. Germline values: CDR1 SEHNR, CDR2 FQNEAQ (reference sequence). This CDR3 is 14 amino acids long. V lost 5 bases and J lost 8; bases outside the gene matches: 6. As DNA, the CDR3 is TGTGCCAGCAGCGGCGGGACAGGGAGCGAAAAACTGTTTTTT. Its translation: CASSGGTGSEKLFF.